This T cell receptor (beta chain) was sequenced in a study of T cells after yellow fever vaccination. The wider study: Low-cell-number fractions underwent preparation using SMART-Seq v4 Ultra Low Input.

Via MiXCR, TCRdb re-called the 5' RACE reads, giving one row per CDR3 protein. The sample lists approximately 510,000 distinct CDR3 sequences, just over 20% occurring once. This receptor was obtained from a man between 18 and 35 years old who received the YFV17D yellow fever vaccine. The sample here was PBMCs, taken 21 days after the first yellow fever vaccination.

As DNA, the CDR3 is TGCGCCAGCAGCCCTAGAGGGTCCGAGTCCAGGCAAGAGACCCAGTACTTC. This codes for CASSPRGSESRQETQYF. This chain links TRBV4-1 with TRBJ2-5; a possible D gene is TRBD2 (5 bases). V gave up 4 bases and J gave up 2 bases, with 20 bases separating them. CDR3 size: 17 residues. Germline CDR1 MGHRA, CDR2 YSYEKL.